These 6 T cell receptor beta chains were sequenced from one sample in a study of regulatory T cells in long-lasting Graves disease. Building the TCR beta libraries relied on iRepertoire HTBI primers, and CDR3 regions underwent Arm-PCR. TCRdb re-derived calls from the multiplex PCR reads in MiXCR, one entry per CDR3 protein. The sample shows roughly 440,000 distinct CDR3 sequences, roughly 15% of them seen only once. The time point here: newly diagnosed GD, antithyroid drugs for less than 3 months. Scientists built the TCR library using RNA that was extracted from PBMCs. In addition, the sample was reused for a study of T cells in Graves' hyperthyroidism and ophthalmopathy.

The input for sequencing was peripheral blood mononuclear cells (PBMCs), taken at new diagnosis, from a patient treated with antithyroid drugs. Every receptor here comes from a woman in her late teens or twenties with Graves disease.

The V gene is TRBV10-3, the J gene TRBJ2-1; 11 bases match TRBD2. The germline gives CDR1 ENHRY, CDR2 SYGVKD. The CDR3 totals 13 residues. V trimming: 6 bases; J trimming: 8 bases; junction bases outside the gene matches: 3. CDR3 loop: CAIRLAGADEQFF. CDR3 DNA sequence: TGTGCCATCAGACTAGCGGGAGCGGATGAGCAGTTCTTC.

This clonotype was recorded at least ten times. This chain links TRBV20-1 with TRBJ2-7, with a weak D call TRBD2 (5 bases). V lost 6 bases to trimming and J lost 2 bases, with 14 bases between them. The germline gives CDR1 DFQATT, CDR2 SNEGSKA (reference sequence). The CDR3 consists of 13 residues. The CDR3 region is CSAQASRTYEQYF. In DNA, the CDR3 is TGCAGTGCCCAAGCTAGCCGAACCTACGAGCAGTACTTC.

This clonotype was counted only a few times. J is TRBJ2-1 and V is TRBV5-6, with TRBD2 identical over 13 bases. The V gene end was trimmed by 4 bases and the J gene end by 2 bases; junction bases not matched to a gene: 3. The CDR3 length is 16 residues. CDR1 SGHDT and CDR2 YYEEEE come from the germline V gene. The CDR3 sequence: CASSGLAGDTYNEQFF. CDR3 bases: TGTGCCAGCAGCGGACTAGCGGGAGATACCTACAATGAGCAGTTCTTC.

For this clonotype: A much larger clone lies a single base off, so this may be a read error. The chain combines TRBV7-2 with TRBJ2-7; TRBD2 agrees at 11 bases. Germline CDR1 SGHTA, CDR2 FQGNSA. The CDR3 contains 16 residues. The CDR3 loop is CASSSELAGVFYDQYF. The CDR3 bases are TGTGCCAGCAGCTCAGAACTAGCGGGAGTTTTTTACGATCAGTACTTC.

This clonotype has a count of ten or more. CDR3 protein: CASSFQGSWLGQPQHF. For the CDR3, the DNA is TGTGCCAGCAGTTTTCAGGGTAGCTGGCTCGGTCAGCCCCAGCATTTT. The chain is built from TRBV28 and TRBJ1-5; weak D call: TRBD1 (5 bases). The CDR3 length is 16 residues. Per germline, CDR1 MDHEN and CDR2 SYDVKM. The V gene lost 3 bases and the J gene lost 6 bases, with 18 bases spanning the gap.

In its sample, this clonotype was seen a few times. The gene calls are TRBV20-1 and TRBJ2-1; D gene uncertain. Trimming removed 3 bases at V and 7 bases at J, with 16 bases between. Germline CDR1 is DFQATT and CDR2 is SNEGSKA (reference sequence). The CDR3 length is 14 residues. The CDR3 spells CSARIVVQTNEQFF. In nucleotides, the CDR3 is TGCAGTGCTAGGATAGTAGTACAGACTAATGAGCAGTTCTTC.